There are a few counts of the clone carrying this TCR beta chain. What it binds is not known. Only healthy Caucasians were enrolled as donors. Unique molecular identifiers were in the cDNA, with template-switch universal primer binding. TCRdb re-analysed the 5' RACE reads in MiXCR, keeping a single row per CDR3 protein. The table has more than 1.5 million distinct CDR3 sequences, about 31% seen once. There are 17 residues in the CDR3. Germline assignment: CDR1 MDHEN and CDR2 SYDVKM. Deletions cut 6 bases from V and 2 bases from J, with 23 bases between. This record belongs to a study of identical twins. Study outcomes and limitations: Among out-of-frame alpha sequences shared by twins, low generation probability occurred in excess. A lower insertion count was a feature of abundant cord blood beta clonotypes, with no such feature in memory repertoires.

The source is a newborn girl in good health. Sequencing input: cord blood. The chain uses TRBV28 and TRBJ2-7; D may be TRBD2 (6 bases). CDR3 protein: CASSNALLWRGTYEQYF. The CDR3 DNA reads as TGTGCCAGCAGCAATGCTTTATTGTGGAGGGGAACCTACGAGCAGTACTTC.